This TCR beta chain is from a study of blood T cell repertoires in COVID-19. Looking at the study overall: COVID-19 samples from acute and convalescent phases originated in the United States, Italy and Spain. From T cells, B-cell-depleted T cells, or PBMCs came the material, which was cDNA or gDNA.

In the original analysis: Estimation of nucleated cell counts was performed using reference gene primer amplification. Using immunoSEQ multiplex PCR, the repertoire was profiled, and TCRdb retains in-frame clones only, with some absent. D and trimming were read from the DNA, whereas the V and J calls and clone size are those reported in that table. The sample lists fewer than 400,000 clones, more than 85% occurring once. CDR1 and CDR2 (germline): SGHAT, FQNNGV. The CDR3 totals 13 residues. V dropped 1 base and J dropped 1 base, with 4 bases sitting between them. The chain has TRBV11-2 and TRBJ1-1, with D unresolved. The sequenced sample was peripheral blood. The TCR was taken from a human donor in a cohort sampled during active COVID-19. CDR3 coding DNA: TGTGCCAGCAGCTTAGGTCAGAACACTGAAGCTTTCTTT. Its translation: CASSLGQNTEAFF.